The 16 T cell receptor beta chains listed next were all sequenced from one sample in a study of T cell responses to AZD1222 COVID-19 vaccine. Profiling relied on immunoSEQ multiplex PCR, and the TCRdb table lists in-frame clones only, not all of them. Here the sample spans more than 85,000 clones, 91% being singletons. The sequencing used peripheral blood, collected on day 0 of AZD1222 vaccination. These receptor sequences come from an adult in good health.

V usage is TRBV27 and J usage is TRBJ2-5, with D possibly called TRBD1 or TRBD2 (5 bases each). Trimming stripped 4 bases from V and 2 bases from J, with 11 bases between. CDR1 is MNHEY, CDR2 SMNVEV, per germline (reference sequence). The CDR3 covers 14 residues. CDR3 loop: CASSWGPRQETQYF. Here the CDR3 DNA reads TGTGCCAGCAGTTGGGGACCACGACAAGAGACCCAGTACTTC.

The rearrangement joins TRBV5-5 to TRBJ1-5; D remains ambiguous. The CDR3 has 15 amino acids. Trimming left V 0 bases short and J 3 bases short, with 10 bases between. Germline V lookup: CDR1 SGHKS, CDR2 YYEKEE (reference sequence). The CDR3 region is CASSLGFGNNQPQHF. DNA of the CDR3: TGTGCCAGCAGCTTGGGATTTGGGAACAATCAGCCCCAGCATTTT.

V is TRBV12-5 and J is TRBJ2-1; D uncertain. Germline V gene lookup returns CDR1 LGHNT and CDR2 FRNRAP. Trimming shortened V by 7 bases and J by 10 bases, and 23 bases separated the two germline ends. The CDR3 length is 15 residues. CDR3 protein: CASVLLGLGKSEQFF. CDR3 nucleotide sequence: TGTGCTAGTGTCCTCCTGGGGTTAGGAAAAAGCGAGCAGTTCTTC.

J is TRBJ1-1 and V is TRBV2, with a weak D call TRBD1 (5 bases). Germline-derived CDR1 and CDR2 are SNHLY and FYNNEI. Trimming removed 5 bases at V and 1 base at J, with 8 bases between. The CDR3 runs 13 residues. As DNA, the CDR3 is TGTGCCAGCAGTAGAGACAGGAACACTGAAGCTTTCTTT. It translates to CASSRDRNTEAFF.

The chain joins TRBV29-1 to TRBJ2-3; 10 bases are shared with TRBD1. V lost 2 bases to trimming and J lost 3 bases; unmatched junction nucleotides: 8. Germline V CDR1 and CDR2: SQVTM, ANQGSEA. This CDR3 has 16 residues. In nucleotides, the CDR3 is TGCAGCGTTGAAAGCCGAGGGACAGGGGTGACAGATACGCAGTATTTT. The encoded protein is CSVESRGTGVTDTQYF.

Only one count was recorded for this clone. This chain uses TRBV29-1 with TRBJ1-2; D is unresolved. The germline V gene has CDR1 SQVTM and CDR2 ANQGSEA. The CDR3 covers 9 residues. V lost 7 bases, J lost 6 bases, and 6 bases lay in between. CDR3 coding DNA: TGCAGCGAAGGAGATGGCTACACCTTC. It is translated as CSEGDGYTF. The complete variable domain, with remaining parts taken from reference TRBV29-1 and TRBJ1-2, reads SAVISQKPSRDICQRGTSLTIQCQVDSQVTMMFWYRQQPGQSLTLIATANQGSEATYESGFVIDKFPISRPNLTFSTLTVSNMSPEDSSIYLCSEGDGYTFGSGTRLTVV.

This clone was seen only once. V is TRBV25-1 and J is TRBJ2-7, with 10 bases identical to TRBD2. CDR1 MGHDK and CDR2 SYGVNS come from the germline V gene. This CDR3 has 15 residues. V dropped 3 bases and J dropped 2; count of bases not matched to a gene: 4. CDR3 coding DNA: TGTGCCAGCAGTGAGTTAGGGACTAGCGCCTACGAGCAGTACTTC. It specifies CASSELGTSAYEQYF.

The V and J genes are TRBV7-9 and TRBJ1-1, with TRBD1 matching 7 bases. With V trimmed by 5 bases and J by 2 bases, 8 bases remained unmatched. The CDR3 runs to 15 residues. The germline V gene encodes CDR1 SEHNR and CDR2 FQNEAQ (reference sequence). The DNA for the CDR3 is TGTGCCAGCAGCCAGTTTAGAGGGGGCAACACTGAAGCTTTCTTT. It encodes CASSQFRGGNTEAFF.

This clone showed up just once. The chain uses TRBV5-1 and TRBJ2-5; either TRBD1 or TRBD2 may supply D (6 bases each). CDR1 is SGHRS and CDR2 is YFSETQ in the germline V gene. V was trimmed by 1 base and J by 4 bases, leaving 11 bases between them. The CDR3 length is 14 residues. The CDR3: CASSLMWGAETQYF. Here the CDR3 DNA reads TGCGCCAGCAGCTTGATGTGGGGGGCAGAGACCCAGTACTTC.

This clone was detected only once. This rearrangement joins TRBV7-2 to TRBJ1-2; D unclear. The CDR3 loop spans 14 amino acids. From germline, CDR1 is SGHTA and CDR2 FQGNSA. Trimming removed 5 bases at V and 5 bases at J, with 15 bases between. The CDR3 nucleotides are TGTGCCAGCAGCCCGACCTACCTCCCTTATGGCTACACCTTC. This encodes CASSPTYLPYGYTF.

V and J are TRBV2 and TRBJ1-2; no reliable D call. This CDR3 has 13 amino acids. The germline CDR1 and CDR2 sequences are SNHLY and FYNNEI. Between the trimmed V and J ends, which lost 3 bases and 8 bases, there was a span of 13 bases. The CDR3: CASSDRPEVGYTF. In nucleotides, the CDR3 is TGTGCCAGCAGTGATCGTCCCGAGGTCGGCTACACCTTC.

The chain employs TRBV2 and TRBJ1-4; 9 bases align to TRBD1. The junction had 8 bases not matched to a gene; V was cut back by 8 bases and J by 4 bases. Germline V lookup: CDR1 SNHLY, CDR2 FYNNEI. This CDR3 contains 15 residues. DNA for the CDR3: TGTGCCAGCCGCCTTACAGGGGGCCTTAATGAAAAACTGTTTTTT. As protein: CASRLTGGLNEKLFF.

The V call is TRBV29-1, the J call TRBJ2-1, with D tentatively TRBD1 (5 bases). The V end lost 4 bases, the J end lost 6 bases, and 16 bases lay between the germline ends. Germline V gene sequence: CDR1 SQVTM, CDR2 ANQGSEA. The CDR3 totals 14 residues. DNA of the CDR3: TGCAGCGTTGTAAGGGGCTTATTTAGCAATGAGCAGTTCTTC. Amino acid sequence: CSVVRGLFSNEQFF.

The chain is built from TRBV5-6 and TRBJ2-7; D may be TRBD2 (5 bases). Germline assignment: CDR1 SGHDT and CDR2 YYEEEE. The CDR3 is made up of 13 amino acids. Trimming removed 0 bases from V and 3 bases from J, with 7 bases in between. The CDR3 coding sequence is TGTGCCAGCAGCTTGGGGACTCTCTACGAGCAGTACTTC. Protein sequence: CASSLGTLYEQYF.

The chain couples TRBV5-4 to TRBJ1-1; D call uncertain. Germline CDR1 is SGHNT and CDR2 is YYREEE (reference sequence). V was cut by 0 bases and J by 0 bases, with 9 bases left in between. The length of the CDR3 is 15 residues. The CDR3 region is CASSLGGGMNTEAFF. The CDR3 bases are TGTGCCAGCAGCTTGGGCGGAGGAATGAACACTGAAGCTTTCTTT.

The rearrangement uses TRBV5-1 and TRBJ2-2, with D hard to call. Trimming removed 2 bases at V and 0 bases at J, with 11 bases between. CDR3 length: 16 amino acids. Per the germline V gene, CDR1 is SGHRS and CDR2 is YFSETQ. CDR3 loop: CASSFSPISNTGELFF. The CDR3 coding sequence is TGCGCCAGCAGCTTTTCTCCTATATCGAACACCGGGGAGCTGTTTTTT.